A selection of T cell receptor beta chains follows, all from one sample in a study of Tregs in tolerant kidney transplant recipients. The data were produced by immunoSEQ multiplex PCR, yet TCRdb's version contains in-frame clones alone and is incomplete. The sample includes 240,000 or so clones, 84% of them seen just once. The source material was CD4+ T cells from blood. The origin of the receptors is a human donor in good health. Both conserved end residues are part of each CDR3.

TRBV4-2	TRBJ2-7	CASSQTKSRQGDYEQYF
TRBV9	TRBJ1-1	CASSSRPRGNTEAFF
TRBV2	TRBJ2-7	CASSALAGTYEQYF
TRBV9	TRBJ2-3	CASSQYRVSTDTQYF
TRBV5-4	TRBJ2-5	CASSLRGAGETQYF
TRBV4-2	TRBJ2-1	CASSQDTAPPYNEQFF
TRBV6-5	TRBJ2-2	CASSLDRVNTGELFF
TRBV2	TRBJ2-5	CASTPGSGGQETQYF
TRBV18	TRBJ1-4	CASSLQVVATNEKLFF
TRBV7-6	TRBJ2-2	CASSPLAGGIGELFF
TRBV30	TRBJ2-3	CAGETGGTQYF
TRBV21-1	TRBJ1-3	CASNKRGSGNTIYF
TRBV5-4	TRBJ1-1	CASSLVNTEAFF
TRBV12-2	TRBJ1-5	CASRRRGQSQPQHF
TRBV10-2	TRBJ1-6	CASSEPREKYSYNSPLHF
TRBV27	TRBJ2-1	CASSSIYNEQFF
TRBV2	TRBJ1-4	CASNDRGGGGEKLFF
TRBV4-2	TRBJ1-1	CASSQPQGTALKGTEAFF
TRBV28	TRBJ1-3	CAIALGVTIYF
TRBV9	TRBJ1-3	CASSVASAGNTIYF
TRBV19	TRBJ2-7	CASSMKGSVYEQYF
TRBV2	TRBJ1-6	CASSREWGETTLHF
TRBV18	TRBJ2-7	CASSPPTVAYEQYF
TRBV7-9	TRBJ1-1	CASSLEGRTGGFF
TRBV30	TRBJ1-2	CAWSVRLAGGFYGYTF
TRBV6-1	TRBJ2-7	CASSEGSGIKYEQYF
TRBV6-5	TRBJ2-3	CASGGRLPDTQYF
TRBV2	TRBJ2-5	CASSRDRGRETQYF
TRBV12-5	TRBJ2-5	CASALSRGGAGTTETQYF
TRBV6-6	TRBJ2-1	CASSSIAGAGNEQFF
TRBV4-1	TRBJ2-7	CASSQPPGTSTYEQYF
TRBV19	TRBJ2-1	CASSKTENNEQFF
TRBV9	TRBJ1-4	CASSPQGGLSNEKLFF
TRBV18	TRBJ2-1	CASSPPFGRTSVNEQFF
TRBV2	TRBJ2-7	CASSARTGSYEQYF
TRBV6-5	TRBJ1-3	CASSYSRQGAGNTIYF
TRBV4-1	TRBJ2-7	CASSQGDTTYEQYF
TRBV21-1	TRBJ2-1	CASSKDRARNHNEQFF
TRBV10-2	TRBJ2-1	CASSELGFQQFF
TRBV19	TRBJ2-7	CASSRQGYEQHF
TRBV20-1	TRBJ2-3	CSARQRDTQYF
TRBV7-6	TRBJ2-5	CASSLALQGAETQYF
TRBV7-8	TRBJ2-3	CASRRKVQGLADTDTQYF
TRBV11-3	TRBJ1-1	CASSLETGAKAFF
TRBV11-2	TRBJ2-2	CASSPYRDENTGELFF
TRBV9	TRBJ1-2	CASSVGPNYGYTF
TRBV4-1	TRBJ2-3	CASSQVGPMDTQYF
TRBV29-1	TRBJ2-7	CSVNFPRQGAYEQYF
TRBV12-5	TRBJ2-2	CASSDGNTGELFF
TRBV5-1	TRBJ2-3	CASSPRTGGSDTQYF
TRBV5-1	TRBJ1-5	CASSSGEGSNQPQHF
TRBV7-9	TRBJ1-1	CASSPRIGERNTEAFF
TRBV27	TRBJ1-6	CASRRGRSGNSPLHF